This entry lists 17 T cell receptor beta chains sequenced from one sample in a study of early T cells in non-severe SARS-CoV-2 infection. TCRdb independently ran MiXCR on the 5' RACE reads; one entry per CDR3 protein. Altogether 70,000 to 85,000 distinct CDR3 sequences are present, around 10% being singletons, with the ten largest covering around 2.4%. The sequencing sample was made of whole blood. These TCRs come from an adult who was a healthcare worker with PCR-confirmed SARS-CoV-2 infection or an uninfected control (not recorded which).

The sample holds many counts of this clonotype. This chain joins TRBV30 and TRBJ2-3; the D gene is possibly TRBD2 (6 bases). The ends were cut back, 7 bases at V and 2 bases at J, with 19 bases in the middle. The CDR3 loop spans 15 amino acids. The germline V gene has CDR1 GTSNPN and CDR2 SVGIG (reference sequence). In DNA form, the CDR3 reads TGTGCCTATATACCGGGGGAAAGGGTCACAGATACGCAGTATTTT. Amino acid sequence: CAYIPGERVTDTQYF.

The gene calls are TRBV4-1 and TRBJ2-1, with D uncertain. The ends were cut back, 0 bases at V and 8 bases at J, with 14 bases in the middle. In germline, CDR1 is MGHRA, CDR2 YSYEKL. The CDR3 spans 15 residues. The CDR3 nucleotides are TGCGCCAGCAGCCAAGACAGGTTCCCTGGGGATGAGCAGTTCTTC. It is translated as CASSQDRFPGDEQFF.

The rearrangement links TRBV2 to TRBJ2-6; unclear D gene. There are 12 residues in the CDR3. CDR1 SNHLY and CDR2 FYNNEI come from the germline V gene. V gave up 7 bases and J gave up 3 bases, with 4 bases separating them. The CDR3 DNA sequence: TGTGCCAGCACTCGTGGGGCCAACGTCCTGACTTTC. Translating it yields CASTRGANVLTF. Drawing the rest from reference TRBV2 and TRBJ2-6, the complete variable domain is EPEVTQTPSHQVTQMGQEVILRCVPISNHLYFYWYRQILGQKVEFLVSFYNNEISEKSEIFDDQFSVERPDGSNFTLKIRSTKLEDSAMYFCASTRGANVLTFGAGSRLTVL.

This clonotype was seen many times. This sequence joins TRBV20-1 and TRBJ2-7, with 8 bases matching TRBD2. Trimming took 1 base from V and 0 from J; bases not matched to a gene: 8. The CDR3 is made up of 16 amino acids. Germline V gene sequence: CDR1 DFQATT, CDR2 SNEGSKA (reference sequence). The CDR3 DNA follows: TGCAGTGCTAGAGCGGGTAGCCTAGCGGGCTCCTACGAGCAGTACTTC. It specifies CSARAGSLAGSYEQYF.

This clonotype was counted ten times or more. This rearrangement joins TRBV11-2 to TRBJ2-5; possibly TRBD2 for D (6 bases). Trimming took 5 bases from V and 1 from J, leaving 14 bases between them. The CDR3 sequence is 15 residues long. Germline values: CDR1 SGHAT, CDR2 FQNNGV. The DNA for the CDR3 is TGTGCCAGCAGCGTCGATCTAGCGACCCAAGAGACCCAGTACTTC. Its protein is CASSVDLATQETQYF.

In this sample, this clonotype turned up a few times. The chain is built from TRBV9 and TRBJ1-6; possible D gene TRBD1, 6 bases. The germline gives CDR1 SGDLS, CDR2 YYNGEE. The CDR3 covers 14 residues. V was cut by 4 bases and J by 9 bases, with 14 bases left in between. The CDR3 DNA reads TGTGCCAGCAGCCCTACAGGGTTCGGTTCACCCCTCCACTTT. This gives the protein CASSPTGFGSPLHF.

The chain recombines TRBV2 with TRBJ2-2; possibly TRBD1 for D (5 bases). The length of the CDR3 is 13 residues. Trimming took 8 bases from V and 3 from J, leaving 10 bases between them. The germline V gene has CDR1 SNHLY and CDR2 FYNNEI. CDR3 DNA: TGTGCCAGCCAAGCAGGGTACACCGGGGAGCTGTTTTTT. This translates into CASQAGYTGELFF.

This clonotype has only a few counts. This chain links TRBV7-9 with TRBJ1-1; D is unclear. V was pared by 2 bases and J by 4 bases, with 14 bases between. The CDR3 sequence is 15 residues long. Germline CDR1 reads SEHNR; CDR2 reads FQNEAQ (reference sequence). The CDR3 reads CASSLSITGGTEAFF. CDR3 nucleotide sequence: TGTGCCAGCAGCTTAAGCATAACGGGAGGCACTGAAGCTTTCTTT.

At least ten counts were recorded for this clonotype. The CDR3 sequence: CASSPGGANRADTQYF. The CDR3 bases are TGTGCCAGCAGCCCGGGGGGAGCAAACCGGGCAGATACGCAGTATTTT. This sequence joins TRBV7-2 and TRBJ2-3; 7 bases match TRBD2. Germline-derived CDR1 and CDR2 are SGHTA and FQGNSA. The CDR3 loop spans 16 amino acids. The V segment lost 5 bases and the J segment 4 bases; nucleotides outside the gene matches: 12. The entire variable domain, with the rest obtained from reference TRBV7-2 and TRBJ2-3, is as follows: GAGVSQSPSNKVTEKGKDVELRCDPISGHTALYWYRQSLGQGLEFLIYFQGNSAPDKSGLPSDRFSAERTGGSVSTLTIQRTQQEDSAVYLCASSPGGANRADTQYFGPGTRLTVL.

This chain connects TRBV5-1 to TRBJ2-1; D may be TRBD2 (6 bases). Deletions cut 3 bases from V and 5 bases from J, with 12 bases between. This CDR3 is 14 amino acids long. From germline, CDR1 is SGHRS and CDR2 YFSETQ. CDR3 sequence reads: CASSYPGLHNEQFF. CDR3 nucleotides: TGCGCCAGCAGCTACCCGGGACTCCACAATGAGCAGTTCTTC.

V usage is TRBV28 and J usage is TRBJ1-5; 8 nucleotides agree with TRBD1. V gave up 6 bases and J gave up 7 bases; unmatched junction bases: 5. CDR3 size: 13 residues. Per germline, CDR1 MDHEN and CDR2 SYDVKM. CDR3 DNA sequence: TGTGCCAGCAGGCCTCAGGGGGCCCAGCCCCAGCATTTT. Amino acids: CASRPQGAQPQHF.

This clonotype was observed at least ten times. The V call is TRBV19, the J call TRBJ1-1; no firm D call. Germline V lookup: CDR1 LNHDA, CDR2 SQIVND (reference sequence). This CDR3 comprises 13 residues. V dropped 6 bases and J dropped 4 bases, with 12 bases sitting between them. In DNA, the CDR3 is TGTGCCAGTAGCTACGGATGGAGCACTGAAGCTTTCTTT. It specifies CASSYGWSTEAFF.

At least ten counts were recorded for this clonotype. The CDR3 nucleotides are TGTGCCAGCAGCCCCTGGGACAGCGGCACAGATACGCAGTATTTT. It yields the protein CASSPWDSGTDTQYF. The chain links TRBV3-1 to TRBJ2-3, with 7 bases lining up with TRBD1. Germline CDR1 LGHDT, CDR2 YNNKEL (reference sequence). The CDR3 is 15 residues long. V dropped 4 bases and J dropped 1; count of bases not matched to a gene: 5.

This clonotype was found a few times. The chain employs TRBV2 and TRBJ2-1, with D perhaps matching TRBD2 (7 bases). V was pared by 3 bases and J by 7 bases, with 22 bases between. The CDR3 length is 17 residues. The germline gives CDR1 SNHLY, CDR2 FYNNEI. CDR3 amino acids: CASSDPPWAGADNEQFF. CDR3 DNA sequence: TGTGCCAGCAGTGATCCTCCATGGGCGGGGGCCGATAATGAGCAGTTCTTC.

The CDR3 here is CAWTPGRNTEAFF. Here the CDR3 DNA reads TGTGCCTGGACCCCTGGCAGGAACACTGAAGCTTTCTTT. The chain recombines TRBV30 with TRBJ1-1; D uncertain. The germline CDR1 and CDR2 sequences are GTSNPN and SVGIG (reference sequence). The germline V and J ends were trimmed by 4 bases and 1 base, with 10 bases remaining between them. This CDR3 is 13 amino acids long.

This clonotype was found a few times. V and J are TRBV6-5 and TRBJ2-5; 8 bases map to TRBD1. V trimming: 1 base; J trimming: 2 bases; junction bases outside the gene matches: 3. This CDR3 is 15 amino acids long. Germline CDR1 MNHEY, CDR2 SVGAGI. The CDR3 loop reads CASSYWGTGQETQYF. The CDR3, as DNA: TGTGCCAGCAGTTACTGGGGGACAGGACAAGAGACCCAGTACTTC.

The V and J genes are TRBV4-1 and TRBJ2-7, with 8 bases lining up with TRBD1. The V gene end was trimmed by 0 bases and the J gene end by 2 bases; junction bases not matched to a gene: 6. Per germline, CDR1 MGHRA and CDR2 YSYEKL. The CDR3 spans 16 residues. This CDR3 is CASSQDTGTGTYEQYF. Written as DNA, the CDR3 is TGCGCCAGCAGCCAAGATACAGGGACAGGTACCTACGAGCAGTACTTC.